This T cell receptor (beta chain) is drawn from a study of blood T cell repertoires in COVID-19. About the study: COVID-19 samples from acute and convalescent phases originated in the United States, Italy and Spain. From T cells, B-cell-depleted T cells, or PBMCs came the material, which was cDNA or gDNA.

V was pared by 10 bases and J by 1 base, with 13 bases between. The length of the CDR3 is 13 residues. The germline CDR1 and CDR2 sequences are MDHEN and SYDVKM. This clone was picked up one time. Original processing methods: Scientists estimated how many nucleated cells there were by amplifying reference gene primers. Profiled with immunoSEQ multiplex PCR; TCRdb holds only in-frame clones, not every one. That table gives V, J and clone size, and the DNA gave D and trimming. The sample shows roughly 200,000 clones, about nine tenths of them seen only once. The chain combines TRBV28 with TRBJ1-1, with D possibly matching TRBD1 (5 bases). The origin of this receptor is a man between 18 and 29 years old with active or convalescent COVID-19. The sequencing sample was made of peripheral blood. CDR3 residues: CANSKGENTEAFF. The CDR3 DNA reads TGTGCCAACTCCAAAGGGGAGAACACTGAAGCTTTCTTT.